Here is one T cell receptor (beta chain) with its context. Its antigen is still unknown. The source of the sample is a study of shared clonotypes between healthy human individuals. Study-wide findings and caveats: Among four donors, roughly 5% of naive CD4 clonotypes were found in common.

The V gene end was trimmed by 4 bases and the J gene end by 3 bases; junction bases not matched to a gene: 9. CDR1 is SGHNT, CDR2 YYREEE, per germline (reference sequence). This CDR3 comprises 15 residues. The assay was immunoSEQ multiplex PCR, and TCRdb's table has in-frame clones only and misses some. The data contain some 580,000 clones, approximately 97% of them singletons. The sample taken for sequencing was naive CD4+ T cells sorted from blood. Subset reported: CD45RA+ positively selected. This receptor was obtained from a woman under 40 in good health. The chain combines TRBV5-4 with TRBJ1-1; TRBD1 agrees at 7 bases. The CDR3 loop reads CASSPALQGYTEAFF. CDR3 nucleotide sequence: TGTGCCAGCAGCCCGGCCTTACAGGGGTACACTGAAGCTTTCTTT.